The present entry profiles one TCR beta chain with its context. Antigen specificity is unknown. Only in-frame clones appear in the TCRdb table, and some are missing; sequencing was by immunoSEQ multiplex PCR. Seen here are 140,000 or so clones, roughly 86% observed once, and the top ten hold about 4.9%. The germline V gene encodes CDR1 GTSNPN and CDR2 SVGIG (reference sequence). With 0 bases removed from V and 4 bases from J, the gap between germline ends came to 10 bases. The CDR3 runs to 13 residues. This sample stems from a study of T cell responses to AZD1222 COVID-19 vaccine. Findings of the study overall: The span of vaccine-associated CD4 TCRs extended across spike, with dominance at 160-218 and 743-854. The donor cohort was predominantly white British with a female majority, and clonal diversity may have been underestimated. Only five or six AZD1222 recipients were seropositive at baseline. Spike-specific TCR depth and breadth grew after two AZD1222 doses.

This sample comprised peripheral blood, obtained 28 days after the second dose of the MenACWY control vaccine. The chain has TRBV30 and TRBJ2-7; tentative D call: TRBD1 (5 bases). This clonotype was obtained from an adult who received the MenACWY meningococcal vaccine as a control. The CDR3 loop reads CAWSVPRVYEQYF. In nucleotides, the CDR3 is TGTGCCTGGAGTGTACCCAGGGTGTACGAGCAGTACTTC.